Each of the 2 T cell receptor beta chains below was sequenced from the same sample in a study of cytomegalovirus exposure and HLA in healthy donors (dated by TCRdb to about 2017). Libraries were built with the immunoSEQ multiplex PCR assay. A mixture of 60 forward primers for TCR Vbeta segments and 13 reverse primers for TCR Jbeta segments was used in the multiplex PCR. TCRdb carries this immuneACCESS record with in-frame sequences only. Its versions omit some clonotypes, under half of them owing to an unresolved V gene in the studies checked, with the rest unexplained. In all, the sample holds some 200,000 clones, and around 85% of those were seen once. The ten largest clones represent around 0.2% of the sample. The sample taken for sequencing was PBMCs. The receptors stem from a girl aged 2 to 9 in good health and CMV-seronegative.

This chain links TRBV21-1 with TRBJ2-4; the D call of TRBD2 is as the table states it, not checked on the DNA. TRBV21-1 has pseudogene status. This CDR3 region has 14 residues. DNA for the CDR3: TGTGCCAGCCCCTCGGGGGGAGCCAAAAACATTCAGTACTTC. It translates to CASPSGGAKNIQYF.

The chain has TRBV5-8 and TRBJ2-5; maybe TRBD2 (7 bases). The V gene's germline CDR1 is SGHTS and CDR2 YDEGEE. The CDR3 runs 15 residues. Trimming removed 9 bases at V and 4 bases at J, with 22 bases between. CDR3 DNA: TGTGCCACCCCGGAGGGCGGGAGAGGGGGAGAGACCCAGTACTTC. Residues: CATPEGGRGGETQYF.